The 25 T cell receptor beta chains below come from one sample, sequenced in a study of T-cell memory formation after mild COVID-19. TCRdb reanalysed the 5' RACE reads using MiXCR and keeps one entry per CDR3 protein. The sample comprises over 70,000 distinct CDR3 sequences, roughly 16% of which are singletons, and roughly two fifths rests with the top ten. Input material: PBMCs or a T cell subset sorted from them (not recorded which). The origin of the receptors is a man aged 18 to 29 who had mild COVID-19 (a few samples of this study predate the infection). Cell type and time point are not known.

The CDR3 here is CASSYSPSGGGSSYEQYF. CDR3 nucleotides: TGTGCCAGCAGTTACTCCCCTAGCGGGGGGGGTTCGTCCTACGAGCAGTACTTC. The gene calls are TRBV6-2 or TRBV6-3 and TRBJ2-7, with TRBD2 identical over 12 bases. Germline V gene lookup returns CDR1 MNHEY and CDR2 SVGEGT. This CDR3 has 18 residues. With 0 bases clipped from V and 1 base from J, the junction kept 7 bases outside the gene matches.

This clonotype was picked up a small number of times. The V and J genes are TRBV15 and TRBJ2-7; TRBD1 might be the D (5 bases). The CDR3 sequence is 14 residues long. V was shortened by 0 bases and J by 5 bases, with 11 bases between the two germline ends. The germline V gene encodes CDR1 LNHNV and CDR2 YYDKDF (reference sequence). The CDR3 reads CATSREGRVDEQYF. CDR3 bases: TGTGCCACCAGCAGAGAAGGCAGGGTCGACGAGCAGTACTTC.

This clonotype was recorded at least ten times. The chain carries TRBV3-1 and TRBJ2-2; D call uncertain. There are 18 residues in the CDR3. V shed 1 base and J shed 0 bases, with 15 bases lying between them. Germline V gene sequence: CDR1 LGHDT, CDR2 YNNKEL (reference sequence). In DNA form, the CDR3 reads TGTGCCAGCAGCCAAGCGATTACGGTGACCGCGAACACCGGGGAGCTGTTTTTT. Translated, it gives CASSQAITVTANTGELFF.

The chain uses TRBV5-1 and TRBJ2-1, with 7 bases aligning to TRBD1. V shed 5 bases and J 7 bases; nucleotides not matched to a gene: 3. Looked up from germline, CDR1 is SGHRS and CDR2 is YFSETQ. CDR3 length equals 12 residues. The CDR3 nucleotides are TGCGCCAGCAGTTTACAGGGGAATGAGCAGTTCTTC. Protein product: CASSLQGNEQFF. Full variable domain (missing parts from reference TRBV5-1 and TRBJ2-1): KAGVTQTPRYLIKTRGQQVTLSCSPISGHRSVSWYQQTPGQGLQFLFEYFSETQRNKGNFPGRFSGRQFSNSRSEMNVSTLELGDSALYLCASSLQGNEQFFGPGTRLTVL.

V and J are TRBV12-3 or TRBV12-4 and TRBJ1-2; D unclear. The CDR3 has 12 residues. V dropped 5 bases and J dropped 10 bases, with 14 bases sitting between them. CDR3 sequence reads: CASSQGPIPYTF. CDR3 nucleotide sequence: TGTGCCAGCAGTCAAGGCCCGATACCCTACACCTTC.

The rearrangement links TRBV30 to TRBJ1-1; 9 bases match TRBD1. This CDR3 contains 16 residues. Germline lookup yields CDR1 GTSNPN and CDR2 SVGIG (reference sequence). With V trimmed by 2 bases and J by 0 bases, 7 bases remained unmatched. CDR3 sequence (DNA): TGTGCCTGGAGTCCGGGGGACAGGGCGATGAACACTGAAGCTTTCTTT. Amino acids: CAWSPGDRAMNTEAFF.

The chain employs TRBV29-1 and TRBJ2-1; 9 bases are a match to TRBD2. The germline gives CDR1 SQVTM, CDR2 ANQGSEA. This CDR3 comprises 14 residues. V dropped 7 bases and J dropped 6; count of bases not matched to a gene: 10. The CDR3 loop is CSAPGGGAFNEQFF. CDR3 DNA sequence: TGCAGCGCTCCTGGCGGGGGGGCGTTCAATGAGCAGTTCTTC.

This clonotype showed up many times. The junction departs from the called germline gene at one end, perhaps through a read error. The chain is built from TRBV7-7 and TRBJ2-3; 8 bases agree with TRBD2. The germline gives CDR1 SSHAT, CDR2 FNYEAQ (reference sequence). The CDR3 consists of 15 residues. CDR3 coding DNA: TGTGCTAGCAGCTACGCAGCGGGGGGCACAGATACGCAGTATTTT. It yields the protein CASSYAAGGTDTQYF.

The CDR3 region has the DNA TGCAGCGTTGCCCTTAGCGGGGGGGGGACAGATACGCAGTATTTT. Its protein is CSVALSGGGTDTQYF. This chain links TRBV29-1 with TRBJ2-3, with 11 positions matching TRBD2. Unmatched junction bases numbered 6, after V lost 4 bases and J lost 3 bases. The CDR3 is 15 amino acids. Germline CDR1 and CDR2: SQVTM and ANQGSEA.

This chain uses TRBV28 with TRBJ2-2; tentatively, D is TRBD1 (5 bases). The germline V and J ends were trimmed by 3 bases and 5 bases, with 10 bases remaining between them. CDR1 is MDHEN, CDR2 SYDVKM, per germline. The CDR3 contains 14 residues. CDR3 nucleotide sequence: TGTGCCAGCAGTTTGGGGCGAGGAACCGGGGAGCTGTTTTTT. This sequence encodes CASSLGRGTGELFF.

This clonotype was recorded a few times. The rearrangement uses TRBV6-2 or TRBV6-3 and TRBJ2-7; D is possibly TRBD2 (5 bases). Trimming pared 5 bases from V and 7 bases from J, leaving 18 bases between. Germline V gene lookup returns CDR1 MNHEY and CDR2 SVGEGT. The CDR3 extends over 14 amino acids. This CDR3 reads CASSAIAGPWEQYV. In DNA, the CDR3 is TGTGCCAGCAGTGCCATCGCGGGCCCGTGGGAGCAGTACGTC.

V and J are TRBV27 and TRBJ1-1; D possibly corresponds to TRBD1 (5 bases). Germline values: CDR1 MNHEY, CDR2 SMNVEV (reference sequence). Trimming removed 2 bases at V and 1 base at J, with 8 bases between. The CDR3 sequence is 14 residues long. CDR3 DNA sequence: TGTGCCAGCAGTTTAGTCGGGGGGAACACTGAAGCTTTCTTT. Its protein is CASSLVGGNTEAFF.

V usage is TRBV7-9 and J usage is TRBJ2-3, with D unresolved. The CDR3 consists of 14 residues. V dropped 1 base and J dropped 3 bases, with 8 bases sitting between them. The germline CDR1 and CDR2 sequences are SEHNR and FQNEAQ (reference sequence). DNA for the CDR3: TGTGCCAGCAGCTTAGAACCCAGGACAGATACGCAGTATTTT. Encoded protein: CASSLEPRTDTQYF.

CDR3 coding DNA: TGTGCCACCAGTCAAATGGGGCCTCTGGAGCAGTACTTC. This gives the protein CATSQMGPLEQYF. The rearrangement joins TRBV15 to TRBJ2-7, with a weak D call TRBD1 (5 bases). Trimming removed 6 bases from V and 7 bases from J, with 16 bases in between. This CDR3 region has 13 residues. Per germline, CDR1 LNHNV and CDR2 YYDKDF (reference sequence).

The genes are TRBV5-1 and TRBJ2-5, with 9 bases lining up with TRBD1. V dropped 5 bases and J dropped 4; count of bases not matched to a gene: 9. Germline assignment: CDR1 SGHRS and CDR2 YFSETQ. The CDR3 totals 15 residues. CDR3 coding DNA: TGCGCCAGCAGATACCGGGACAGGGAACTAGAGACCCAGTACTTC. Protein: CASRYRDRELETQYF.

This clonotype came up a few times. The gene calls are TRBV19 and TRBJ2-3; 12 bases are shared with TRBD1. This CDR3 is built from 15 residues. Germline CDR1 reads LNHDA; CDR2 reads SQIVND (reference sequence). J lost 5 bases, V lost 3 bases, and 3 bases had no gene match. The CDR3 loop is CASSIRDRGRDTQYF. The CDR3 nucleotides read TGTGCCAGTAGTATTCGGGACAGGGGGCGAGATACGCAGTATTTT.

The gene calls are TRBV29-1 and TRBJ1-2; weak D call: TRBD1 (5 bases). The CDR3 totals 12 residues. V was shortened by 5 bases and J by 8 bases, with 15 bases between the two germline ends. Germline CDR1 is SQVTM and CDR2 is ANQGSEA. This CDR3 reads CSVPLGPVGYTF. The DNA of the CDR3 is TGCAGCGTTCCACTGGGACCCGTAGGCTACACCTTC.

This clonotype has only a few counts. The CDR3 sequence is CASSQDRGRRSEQYV. The CDR3, as DNA: TGTGCCAGCAGCCAAGATAGGGGCAGGAGATCCGAGCAGTACGTC. V usage is TRBV3-1 and J usage is TRBJ2-7, with D possibly matching TRBD1 (5 bases). The germline V gene has CDR1 LGHDT and CDR2 YNNKEL (reference sequence). V was clipped by 0 bases and J by 6 bases, with 15 bases between them. This CDR3 spans 15 amino acids.

The chain joins TRBV12-3 or TRBV12-4 to TRBJ2-7, with unresolved D. The V end lost 5 bases, the J end lost 4 bases, and 6 bases lay between the germline ends. The CDR3 totals 11 residues. CDR3 in amino acids: CASSVAYEQYF. The CDR3 region has the DNA TGTGCCAGCAGTGTCGCTTACGAGCAGTACTTC.

The chain couples TRBV3-1 to TRBJ2-1; weak D call: TRBD2 (6 bases). The germline gives CDR1 LGHDT, CDR2 YNNKEL (reference sequence). V was pared by 4 bases and J by 3 bases, with 16 bases between. This CDR3 spans 16 amino acids. The CDR3 DNA reads TGTGCCAGCAGCCTGGGTGTGGGCGGGGACTACAATGAGCAGTTCTTC. Its translation is CASSLGVGGDYNEQFF.

In its sample, this clonotype was seen a few times. The J gene is TRBJ2-5, the V gene TRBV7-2, with 8 bases identical to TRBD2. This CDR3 has 17 amino acids. V shed 4 bases and J 2 bases; nucleotides not matched to a gene: 12. Germline V gene sequence: CDR1 SGHTA, CDR2 FQGNSA. The CDR3: CASSSVFSGEEQETQYF. As DNA, the CDR3 is TGTGCCAGCAGCTCGGTGTTTAGCGGGGAGGAACAAGAGACCCAGTACTTC.

CDR3 sequence (DNA): TGCAGTGCTAGGGACACTATCCGGGACGTCTGGGCCTACGAGCAGTACTTC. Translated: CSARDTIRDVWAYEQYF. The chain joins TRBV20-1 to TRBJ2-7, with D possibly called TRBD1 or TRBD2 (5 bases each). The V and J ends lost 3 bases and 2 bases respectively, with 23 bases between them. Per germline, CDR1 DFQATT and CDR2 SNEGSKA (reference sequence). This CDR3 contains 17 residues.

The V call is TRBV19, the J call TRBJ1-2, with 7 bases fitting TRBD1. Germline V gives CDR1 LNHDA, CDR2 SQIVND (reference sequence). Trimming took 7 bases from V and 3 from J; bases not matched to a gene: 14. The CDR3 has 16 residues. The CDR3 sequence: CASTSYRDRIHYGYTF. DNA of the CDR3: TGTGCCAGTACCTCTTACCGGGACAGAATACACTATGGCTACACCTTC.

The sample holds a few counts of this clonotype. The chain is built from TRBV7-6 and TRBJ2-2; 8 bases fit TRBD2. Unmatched junction bases numbered 17, after V lost 8 bases and J lost 3 bases. This CDR3 has 18 residues. The germline gives CDR1 SGHVS, CDR2 FNYEAQ. CDR3 in amino acids: CASLDSGGAGVYTGELFF. As DNA, the CDR3 is TGTGCCAGCCTTGACTCCGGGGGGGCCGGGGTATACACCGGGGAGCTGTTTTTT.

In this sample, this clonotype turned up a few times. V usage is TRBV6-1 and J usage is TRBJ2-4; either TRBD1 or TRBD2 may supply D (6 bases each). V lost 2 bases and J lost 2, with 19 bases in between. CDR3 length equals 18 residues. Germline CDR1 and CDR2: MNHNS and SASEGT. The CDR3 coding sequence is TGTGCCAGCAGTGAAAAGAAGGGGGGAGGATTGACCAAAAACATTCAGTACTTC. Translated, it gives CASSEKKGGGLTKNIQYF.